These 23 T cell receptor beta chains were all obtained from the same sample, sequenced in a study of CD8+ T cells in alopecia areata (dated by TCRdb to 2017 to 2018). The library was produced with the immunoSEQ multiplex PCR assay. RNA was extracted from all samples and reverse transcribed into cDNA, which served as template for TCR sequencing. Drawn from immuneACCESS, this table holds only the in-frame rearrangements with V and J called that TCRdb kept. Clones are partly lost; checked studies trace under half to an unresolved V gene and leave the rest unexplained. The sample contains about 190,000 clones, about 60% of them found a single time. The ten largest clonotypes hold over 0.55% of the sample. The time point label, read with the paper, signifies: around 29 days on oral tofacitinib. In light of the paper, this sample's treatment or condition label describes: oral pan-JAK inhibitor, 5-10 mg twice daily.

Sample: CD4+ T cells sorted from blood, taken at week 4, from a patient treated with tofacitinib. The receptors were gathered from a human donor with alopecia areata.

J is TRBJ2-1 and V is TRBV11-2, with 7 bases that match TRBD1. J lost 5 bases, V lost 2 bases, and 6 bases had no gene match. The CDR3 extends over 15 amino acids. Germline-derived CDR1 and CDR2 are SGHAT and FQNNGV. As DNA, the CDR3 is TGTGCCAGCAGCTTAACACAGGGGCGAGACAATGAGCAGTTCTTC. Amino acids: CASSLTQGRDNEQFF.

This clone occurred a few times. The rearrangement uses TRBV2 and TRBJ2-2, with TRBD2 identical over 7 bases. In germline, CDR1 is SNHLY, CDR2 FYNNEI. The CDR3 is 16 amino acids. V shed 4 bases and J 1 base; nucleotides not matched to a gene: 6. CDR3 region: CASSAPGGRNTGELFF. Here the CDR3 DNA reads TGTGCCAGCAGTGCCCCGGGCGGGAGGAACACCGGGGAGCTGTTTTTT.

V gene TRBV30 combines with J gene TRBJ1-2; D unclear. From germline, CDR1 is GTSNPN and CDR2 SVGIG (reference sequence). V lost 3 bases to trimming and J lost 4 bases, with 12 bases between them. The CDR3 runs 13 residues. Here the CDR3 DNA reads TGTGCCTGGAGCACCGGTCCGATCTATGGCTACACCTTC. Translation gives CAWSTGPIYGYTF.

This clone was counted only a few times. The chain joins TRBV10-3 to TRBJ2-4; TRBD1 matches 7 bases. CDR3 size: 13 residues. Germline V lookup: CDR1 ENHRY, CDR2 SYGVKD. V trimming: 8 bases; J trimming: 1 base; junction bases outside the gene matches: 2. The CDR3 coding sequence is TGTGCCATCGGGGGACAGGCCAAAAACATTCAGTACTTC. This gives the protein CAIGGQAKNIQYF.

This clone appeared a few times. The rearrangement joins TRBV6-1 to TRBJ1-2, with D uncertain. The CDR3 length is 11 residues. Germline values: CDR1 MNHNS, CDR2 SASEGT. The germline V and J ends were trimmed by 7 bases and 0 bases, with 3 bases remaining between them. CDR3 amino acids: CASNSNYGYTF. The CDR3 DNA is TGTGCCAGCAACTCTAACTATGGCTACACCTTC.

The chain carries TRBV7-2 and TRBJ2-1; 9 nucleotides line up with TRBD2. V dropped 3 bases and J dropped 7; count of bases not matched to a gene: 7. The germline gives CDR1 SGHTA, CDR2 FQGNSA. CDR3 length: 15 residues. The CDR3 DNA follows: TGTGCCAGCAGCTTCTTAGCGGGAGTTCAGAATGAGCAGTTCTTC. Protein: CASSFLAGVQNEQFF.

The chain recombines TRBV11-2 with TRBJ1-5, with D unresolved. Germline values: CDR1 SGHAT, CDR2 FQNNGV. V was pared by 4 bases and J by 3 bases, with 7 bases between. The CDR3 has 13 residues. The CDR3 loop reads CASSSGLNQPQHF. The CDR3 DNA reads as TGTGCCAGCAGCTCAGGCCTCAATCAGCCCCAGCATTTT.

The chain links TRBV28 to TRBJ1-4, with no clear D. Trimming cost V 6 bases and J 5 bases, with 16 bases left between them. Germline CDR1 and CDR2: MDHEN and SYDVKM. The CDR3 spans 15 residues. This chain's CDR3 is CASRSQKGGNEKLFF. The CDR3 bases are TGTGCCAGCAGGTCGCAAAAGGGAGGGAATGAAAAACTGTTTTTT.

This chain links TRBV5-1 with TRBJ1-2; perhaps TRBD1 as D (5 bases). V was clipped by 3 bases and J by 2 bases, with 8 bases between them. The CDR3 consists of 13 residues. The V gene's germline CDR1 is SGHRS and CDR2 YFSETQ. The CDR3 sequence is CASSWTQNYGYTF. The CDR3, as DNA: TGCGCCAGCAGCTGGACACAGAACTATGGCTACACCTTC.

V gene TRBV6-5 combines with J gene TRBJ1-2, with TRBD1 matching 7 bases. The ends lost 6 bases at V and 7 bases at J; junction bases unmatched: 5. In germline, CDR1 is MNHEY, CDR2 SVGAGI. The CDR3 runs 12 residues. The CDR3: CASREGARGYTF. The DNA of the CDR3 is TGTGCCAGCAGAGAGGGGGCTCGTGGCTACACCTTC.

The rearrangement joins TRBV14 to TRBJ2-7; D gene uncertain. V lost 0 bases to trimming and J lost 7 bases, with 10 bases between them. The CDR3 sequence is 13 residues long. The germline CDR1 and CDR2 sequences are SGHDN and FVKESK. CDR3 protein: CASSQEISREQYF. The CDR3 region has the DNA TGTGCCAGCAGCCAAGAAATATCGAGGGAGCAGTACTTC.

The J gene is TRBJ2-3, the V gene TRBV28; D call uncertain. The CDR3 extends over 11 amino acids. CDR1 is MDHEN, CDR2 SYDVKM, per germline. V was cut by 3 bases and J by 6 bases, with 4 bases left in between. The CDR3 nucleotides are TGTGCCAGCAGTTTGTTGGATACGCAGTATTTT. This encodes CASSLLDTQYF.

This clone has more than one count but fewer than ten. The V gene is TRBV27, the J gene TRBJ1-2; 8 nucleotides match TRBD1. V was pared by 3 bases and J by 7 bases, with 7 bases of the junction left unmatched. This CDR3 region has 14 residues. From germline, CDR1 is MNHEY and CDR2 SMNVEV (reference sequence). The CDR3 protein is CASSLAGQAGGYTF. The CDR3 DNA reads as TGTGCCAGCAGTTTGGCGGGACAGGCGGGTGGCTACACCTTC.

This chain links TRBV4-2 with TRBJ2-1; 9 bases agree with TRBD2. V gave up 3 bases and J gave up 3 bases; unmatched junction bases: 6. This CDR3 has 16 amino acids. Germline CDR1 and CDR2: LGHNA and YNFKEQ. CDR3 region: CASSHPTSGVYNEQFF. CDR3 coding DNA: TGTGCCAGCAGCCACCCGACTAGCGGAGTCTACAATGAGCAGTTCTTC.

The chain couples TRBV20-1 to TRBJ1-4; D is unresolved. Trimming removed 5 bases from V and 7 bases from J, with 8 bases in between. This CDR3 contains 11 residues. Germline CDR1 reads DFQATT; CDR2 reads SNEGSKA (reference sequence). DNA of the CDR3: TGCAGTGCTCACAGCGTTGAAAAACTGTTTTTT. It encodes CSAHSVEKLFF.

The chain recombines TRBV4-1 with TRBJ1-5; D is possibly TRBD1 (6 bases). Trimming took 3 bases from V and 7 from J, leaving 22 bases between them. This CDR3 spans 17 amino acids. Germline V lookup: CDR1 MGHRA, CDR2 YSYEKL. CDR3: CASSQSRDITGGQPQHF. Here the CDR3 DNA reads TGCGCCAGCAGCCAGTCCCGGGACATCACTGGGGGGCAGCCCCAGCATTTT.

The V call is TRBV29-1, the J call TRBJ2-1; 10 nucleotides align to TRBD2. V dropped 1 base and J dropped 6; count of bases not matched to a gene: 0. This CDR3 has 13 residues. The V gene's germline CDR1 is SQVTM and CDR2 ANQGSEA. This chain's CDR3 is CSVEGTSGNEQFF. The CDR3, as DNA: TGCAGCGTTGAAGGGACTAGCGGCAATGAGCAGTTCTTC.

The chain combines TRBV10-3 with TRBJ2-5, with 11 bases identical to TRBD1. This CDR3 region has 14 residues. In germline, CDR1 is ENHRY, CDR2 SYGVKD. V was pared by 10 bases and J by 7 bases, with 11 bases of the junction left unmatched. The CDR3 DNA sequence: TGTGCCACTTACCACCCGGGACAGGGGGTGACCCAGTACTTC. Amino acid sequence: CATYHPGQGVTQYF.

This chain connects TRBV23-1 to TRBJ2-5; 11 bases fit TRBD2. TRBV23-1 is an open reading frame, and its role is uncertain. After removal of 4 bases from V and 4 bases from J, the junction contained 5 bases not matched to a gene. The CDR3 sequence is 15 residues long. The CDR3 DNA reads TGCGCCAGCAGTCCGACCGGGACTAGCGGAGAGACCCAGTACTTC. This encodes CASSPTGTSGETQYF.

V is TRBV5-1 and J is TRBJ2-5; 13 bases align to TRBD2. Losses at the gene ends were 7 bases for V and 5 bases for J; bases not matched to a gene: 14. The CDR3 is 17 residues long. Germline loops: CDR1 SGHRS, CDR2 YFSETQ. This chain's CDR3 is CASSIRTSGRSYETQYF. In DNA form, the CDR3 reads TGCGCCAGCTCGATTCGGACTAGCGGGAGAAGTTACGAGACCCAGTACTTC.

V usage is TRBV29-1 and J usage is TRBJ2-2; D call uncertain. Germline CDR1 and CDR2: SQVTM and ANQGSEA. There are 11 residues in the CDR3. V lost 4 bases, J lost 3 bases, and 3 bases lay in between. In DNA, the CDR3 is TGCAGCGTTGGATACACCGGGGAGCTGTTTTTT. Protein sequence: CSVGYTGELFF.

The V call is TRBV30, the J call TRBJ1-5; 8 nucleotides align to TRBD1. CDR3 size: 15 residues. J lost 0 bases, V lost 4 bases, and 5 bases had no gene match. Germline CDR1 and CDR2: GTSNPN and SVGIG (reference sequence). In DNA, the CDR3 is TGTGCCTGGAAACAGGGGGGAAGTAGCAATCAGCCCCAGCATTTT. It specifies CAWKQGGSSNQPQHF.

DNA of the CDR3: TGCGCCAGCAGCTTTAGCGGGAGCTCCTACAATGAGCAGTTCTTC. Protein: CASSFSGSSYNEQFF. V gene TRBV5-1 combines with J gene TRBJ2-1; the match to TRBD2 covers 9 bases. The CDR3 is 15 amino acids. Germline CDR1 is SGHRS and CDR2 is YFSETQ. Losses at the gene ends were 2 bases for V and 0 bases for J; bases not matched to a gene: 0.